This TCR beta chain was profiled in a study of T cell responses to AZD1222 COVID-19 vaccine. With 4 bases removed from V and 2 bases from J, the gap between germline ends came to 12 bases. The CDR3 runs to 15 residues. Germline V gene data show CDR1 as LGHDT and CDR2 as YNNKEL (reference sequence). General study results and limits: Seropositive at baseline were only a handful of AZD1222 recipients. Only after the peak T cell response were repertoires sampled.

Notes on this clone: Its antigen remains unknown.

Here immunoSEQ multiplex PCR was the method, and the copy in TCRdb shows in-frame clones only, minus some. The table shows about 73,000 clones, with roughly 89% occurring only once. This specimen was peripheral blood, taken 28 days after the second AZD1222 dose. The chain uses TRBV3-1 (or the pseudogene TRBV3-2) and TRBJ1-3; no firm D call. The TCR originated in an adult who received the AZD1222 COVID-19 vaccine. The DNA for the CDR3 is TGTGCCAGCAGCCGACCGGGCCGTCCTGGAAACACCATATATTTT. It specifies CASSRPGRPGNTIYF.